Presented here are 26 T cell receptor beta chains from one specimen sequenced in a study of technical replicates of blood from several donors. TCRdb keeps only in-frame clones here, not all; method: immunoSEQ multiplex PCR. The profile shows some 80,000 clones, 96% of them singletons. Sequences were obtained from T cells isolated from PBMCs. These receptors were taken from a human donor in good health.

This sequence joins TRBV9 and TRBJ1-2; 9 nucleotides align to TRBD1. The CDR3 covers 15 residues. Germline CDR1 and CDR2: SGDLS and YYNGEE. V lost 4 bases and J lost 6; bases outside the gene matches: 10. Here the CDR3 DNA reads TGTGCCAGCAGCCAACAAGGAGGACAGGGGAATGGCTACACCTTC. It is translated as CASSQQGGQGNGYTF.

The table lists this clone with a count of one. The genes are TRBV7-3 and TRBJ2-3; 10 nucleotides match TRBD2. The V gene end was trimmed by 5 bases and the J gene end by 6 bases; junction bases not matched to a gene: 5. The V gene's germline CDR1 is SGHTA and CDR2 FQGTGA. The CDR3 spans 14 residues. The CDR3 bases are TGTGCCAGCAGCCCTGGACTAGCGGCCGATACGCAGTATTTT. Amino acid sequence: CASSPGLAADTQYF. Together with reference TRBV7-3 and TRBJ2-3, the CDR3 gives the full variable domain: GAGVSQTPSNKVTEKGKYVELRCDPISGHTALYWYRQSLGQGPEFLIYFQGTGAADDSGLPNDRFFAVRPEGSVSTLKIQRTERGDSAVYLCASSPGLAADTQYFGPGTRLTVL.

The CDR3 protein is CASSLSGGVTYEQYF. The CDR3, as DNA: TGTGCCAGCAGTTTATCCGGCGGCGTAACCTACGAGCAGTACTTC. The genes are TRBV28 and TRBJ2-7; D gene ambiguous. With 1 base removed from V and 2 bases from J, the gap between germline ends came to 12 bases. Germline CDR1 and CDR2: MDHEN and SYDVKM. The CDR3 contains 15 residues. Full variable domain (missing parts from reference TRBV28 and TRBJ2-7): DVKVTQSSRYLVKRTGEKVFLECVQDMDHENMFWYRQDPGLGLRLIYFSYDVKMKEKGDIPEGYSVSREKKERFSLILESASTNQTSMYLCASSLSGGVTYEQYFGPGTRLTVT.

This sequence joins TRBV6-5 and TRBJ2-5, with unresolved D. The germline CDR1 and CDR2 sequences are MNHEY and SVGAGI. The CDR3 has 14 amino acids. The V end lost 0 bases, the J end lost 1 base, and 6 bases lay between the germline ends. CDR3 amino acids: CASSYSRGQETQYF. The CDR3 DNA sequence: TGTGCCAGCAGTTACTCCCGCGGCCAAGAGACCCAGTACTTC.

The chain is built from TRBV5-1 and TRBJ1-1; TRBD1 is a possible D gene (6 bases). Trimming took off 0 bases at V and 7 bases at J, with 16 bases between the two ends. The CDR3 has 15 amino acids. Germline assignment: CDR1 SGHRS and CDR2 YFSETQ. The CDR3: CASSLASPRGDEAFF. The CDR3 nucleotides read TGCGCCAGCAGCTTGGCCAGCCCCAGGGGAGATGAAGCTTTCTTT.

This chain uses TRBV10-3 with TRBJ1-1; D gene unclear. Trimming left V 1 base short and J 6 bases short, with 15 bases between. This CDR3 has 15 residues. From germline, CDR1 is ENHRY and CDR2 SYGVKD. CDR3 sequence (DNA): TGTGCCATCAGTGAGTGGCGGGGTCTGGAATCTGAAGCTTTCTTT. Translating it yields CAISEWRGLESEAFF.

V is TRBV29-1 and J is TRBJ2-4, with 9 bases lining up with TRBD1. Losses at the gene ends were 4 bases for V and 13 bases for J; bases not matched to a gene: 11. Germline lookup yields CDR1 SQVTM and CDR2 ANQGSEA. The CDR3 sequence is 13 residues long. The CDR3 loop is CSVVPPGTGTQYF. DNA for the CDR3: TGCAGCGTTGTGCCGCCCGGGACAGGGACGCAGTACTTC.

The chain joins TRBV5-5 to TRBJ2-5; possible D gene TRBD2, 6 bases. V lost 0 bases and J lost 2, with 11 bases in between. The CDR3 consists of 15 residues. The germline V gene has CDR1 SGHKS and CDR2 YYEKEE (reference sequence). DNA for the CDR3: TGTGCCAGCAGCTTGGCGGGACTTGATCAAGAGACCCAGTACTTC. This translates into CASSLAGLDQETQYF.

The rearrangement uses TRBV19 and TRBJ1-2; D gene uncertain. CDR1 and CDR2 from the germline V gene are LNHDA and SQIVND (reference sequence). The CDR3 runs 14 residues. Trimming took 10 bases from V and 8 from J, leaving 23 bases between them. The CDR3 nucleotides are TGTGCCACCTCCCAACGCGGCCCCGCGAGCGGCTACACCTTC. Amino acid sequence: CATSQRGPASGYTF.

V and J are TRBV7-3 and TRBJ2-7; TRBD1 matches at 7 bases. The germline gives CDR1 SGHTA, CDR2 FQGTGA. V lost 5 bases and J lost 2; bases outside the gene matches: 3. This CDR3 spans 13 amino acids. The CDR3: CASSLGTAYEQYF. The CDR3 DNA reads as TGTGCCAGCAGCCTGGGGACAGCCTACGAGCAGTACTTC.

This clone was seen once. The chain couples TRBV5-8 to TRBJ1-2; D may be TRBD1 (5 bases). V gave up 4 bases and J gave up 0 bases, with 13 bases separating them. Germline CDR1 and CDR2: SGHTS and YDEGEE. The CDR3 extends over 15 amino acids. The CDR3 coding sequence is TGTGCCAGCAGCGGGCAACCGACAGCTAACTATGGCTACACCTTC. It specifies CASSGQPTANYGYTF.

The chain links TRBV6-6 to TRBJ1-1; D call uncertain. Between the trimmed V and J ends, which lost 7 bases and 4 bases, there was a span of 16 bases. CDR3 length equals 14 residues. Germline assignment: CDR1 MNHNY and CDR2 SVGAGI (reference sequence). The CDR3 DNA reads TGTGCCAGCACCCTTCACCGAGGGATCACTGAAGCTTTCTTT. Amino acids: CASTLHRGITEAFF.

CDR3 residues: CASSPGTSGRYEQYF. In DNA form, the CDR3 reads TGTGCCAGCTCACCAGGGACTAGCGGGAGGTACGAGCAGTACTTC. The chain joins TRBV18 to TRBJ2-7, with 15 positions matching TRBD2. The CDR3 spans 15 residues. Looked up from germline, CDR1 is KGHSH and CDR2 is LQKENI. Unmatched junction bases numbered 0, after V lost 2 bases and J lost 4 bases.

The chain carries TRBV6-1 and TRBJ2-7, with D possibly being TRBD1 (6 bases). This CDR3 is built from 12 residues. Germline-derived CDR1 and CDR2 are MNHNS and SASEGT. Trimming removed 2 bases at V and 5 bases at J, with 7 bases between. CDR3 bases: TGTGCCAGCAGTGAACAGGGGAACGAGCAGTACTTC. Encoded protein: CASSEQGNEQYF.

The chain is built from TRBV7-9 and TRBJ1-4; 8 bases agree with TRBD1. V lost 1 base to trimming and J lost 10 bases; unmatched junction nucleotides: 2. Germline V lookup: CDR1 SEHNR, CDR2 FQNEAQ (reference sequence). The CDR3 length is 13 residues. CDR3 DNA sequence: TGTGCCAGCAGCTTAGGGACAGGGAGAAAACTGTTTTTT. Translating gives CASSLGTGRKLFF.

The rearrangement links TRBV6-6 to TRBJ2-7; 7 nucleotides align to TRBD2. Germline V gene sequence: CDR1 MNHNY, CDR2 SVGAGI (reference sequence). V was pared by 4 bases and J by 4 bases, with 4 bases of the junction left unmatched. The CDR3 covers 13 residues. The CDR3 protein is CASSFGGSYEQYF. CDR3 DNA sequence: TGTGCCAGCAGTTTCGGGGGGAGTTACGAGCAGTACTTC.

The J gene is TRBJ1-2, the V gene TRBV29-1, with D possibly TRBD1 on 6 matching bases. CDR1 is SQVTM and CDR2 is ANQGSEA in the germline V gene. This CDR3 has 11 amino acids. With 7 bases removed from V and 6 bases from J, the gap between germline ends came to 12 bases. CDR3 region: CSAGGGDGYTF. The CDR3 DNA sequence: TGCAGCGCCGGAGGGGGGGATGGCTACACCTTC.

The chain couples TRBV5-6 to TRBJ2-5; 8 nucleotides match TRBD2. The ends lost 7 bases at V and 0 bases at J; junction bases unmatched: 8. This CDR3 has 15 amino acids. Germline V gene data show CDR1 as SGHDT and CDR2 as YYEEEE. The DNA for the CDR3 is TGTGCCAGCCGGCTCCCGGGAGGGGACCAAGAGACCCAGTACTTC. Translating gives CASRLPGGDQETQYF.

This chain uses TRBV11-3 with TRBJ1-2, with unresolved D. The germline V gene encodes CDR1 SGHNT and CDR2 YENEEA. The CDR3 sequence is 13 residues long. Trimming removed 0 bases from V and 5 bases from J, with 7 bases in between. This CDR3 is CASSLETSYGYTF. In DNA, the CDR3 is TGTGCCAGCAGCTTAGAAACATCTTATGGCTACACCTTC.

This clone was seen just once. This rearrangement joins TRBV7-9 to TRBJ2-1, with 7 bases matching TRBD2. This CDR3 has 15 amino acids. The V segment lost 11 bases and the J segment 8 bases; nucleotides outside the gene matches: 18. Germline V gives CDR1 SEHNR, CDR2 FQNEAQ (reference sequence). CDR3 sequence: CARGGWEGLLDEQFF. The CDR3 DNA is TGTGCCCGTGGGGGGTGGGAGGGCCTCCTCGATGAGCAGTTCTTC.

The chain links TRBV9 to TRBJ2-3, with 9 nucleotides matching TRBD2. CDR1 SGDLS and CDR2 YYNGEE come from the germline V gene. The CDR3 sequence is 15 residues long. The J segment lost 5 bases and the V segment lost 4 bases, leaving 8 bases of the junction unmatched. The CDR3 here is CASSPNLAGLDTQYF. DNA for the CDR3: TGTGCCAGCAGCCCTAATCTAGCGGGATTAGATACGCAGTATTTT.

This clone was seen once. V is TRBV9 and J is TRBJ2-1; no clear D. The CDR3 loop spans 16 amino acids. Deletions cut 4 bases from V and 5 bases from J, with 19 bases between. CDR1 and CDR2 from the germline V gene are SGDLS and YYNGEE. The CDR3 region has the DNA TGTGCCAGCAGCTTTAGAGACATGTTCCCAGACAATGAGCAGTTCTTC. Protein product: CASSFRDMFPDNEQFF.

The rearrangement joins TRBV29-1 to TRBJ2-3; no firm D call. Germline V gives CDR1 SQVTM, CDR2 ANQGSEA. Trimming stripped 5 bases from V and 3 bases from J, with 12 bases between. The CDR3 extends over 13 amino acids. CDR3 in DNA: TGCAGCGTTATAACCTACGAGACAGATACGCAGTATTTT. Protein sequence: CSVITYETDTQYF.

The chain links TRBV11-3 to TRBJ2-3; 12 bases are shared with TRBD2. Germline V gives CDR1 SGHNT, CDR2 YENEEA. V shed 3 bases, J shed 5 bases, and the junction held 15 bases outside the gene matches. The CDR3 is 19 amino acids. CDR3 loop: CASSLGPHRLAGAVDTQYF. CDR3 coding DNA: TGTGCCAGCAGCTTGGGTCCCCATAGACTAGCGGGAGCGGTAGATACGCAGTATTTT.

This chain joins TRBV27 and TRBJ2-5, with no clear D. Germline V CDR1 and CDR2: MNHEY, SMNVEV (reference sequence). The CDR3 is 13 residues long. The germline V and J ends were trimmed by 1 base and 3 bases, with 6 bases remaining between them. The CDR3 loop is CASSLFVEETQYF. In DNA, the CDR3 is TGTGCCAGCAGTTTATTCGTCGAAGAGACCCAGTACTTC.

The chain recombines TRBV9 with TRBJ2-2; the D gene is possibly TRBD2 (5 bases). CDR1 and CDR2 from the germline V gene are SGDLS and YYNGEE. V lost 1 base and J 5 bases, leaving 15 bases between the germline ends. This CDR3 has 16 amino acids. The CDR3 sequence: CASSVTPSSETGELFF. For the CDR3, the DNA is TGTGCCAGCAGCGTAACTCCTAGCTCGGAGACCGGGGAGCTGTTTTTT.